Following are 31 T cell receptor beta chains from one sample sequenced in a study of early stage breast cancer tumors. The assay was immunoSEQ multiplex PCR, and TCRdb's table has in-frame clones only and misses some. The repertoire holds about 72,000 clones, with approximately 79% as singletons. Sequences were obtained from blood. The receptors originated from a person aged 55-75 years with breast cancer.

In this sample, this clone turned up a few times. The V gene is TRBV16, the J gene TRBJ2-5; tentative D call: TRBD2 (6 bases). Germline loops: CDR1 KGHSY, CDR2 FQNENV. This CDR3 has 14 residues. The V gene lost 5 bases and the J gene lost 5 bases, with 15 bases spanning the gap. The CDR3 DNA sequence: TGTGCCAGCAGCGCAATGATCGGGAGTGAGACCCAGTACTTC. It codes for CASSAMIGSETQYF.

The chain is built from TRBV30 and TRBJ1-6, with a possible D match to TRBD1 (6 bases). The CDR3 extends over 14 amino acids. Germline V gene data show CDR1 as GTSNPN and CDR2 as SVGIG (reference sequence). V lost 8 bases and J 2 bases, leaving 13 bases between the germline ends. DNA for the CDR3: TGTGCCATAAACAGGGACACCTATAATTCACCCCTCCACTTT. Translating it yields CAINRDTYNSPLHF.

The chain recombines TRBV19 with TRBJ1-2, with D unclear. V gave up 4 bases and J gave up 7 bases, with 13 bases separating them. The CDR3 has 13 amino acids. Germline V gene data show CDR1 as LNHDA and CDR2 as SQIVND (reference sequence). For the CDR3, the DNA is TGTGCCAGTAGTACTGTGTTGGATGGTGGCTACACCTTC. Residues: CASSTVLDGGYTF.

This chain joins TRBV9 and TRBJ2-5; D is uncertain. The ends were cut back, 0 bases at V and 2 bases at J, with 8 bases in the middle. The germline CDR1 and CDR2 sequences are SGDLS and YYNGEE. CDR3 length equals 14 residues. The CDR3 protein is CASSVDLAQETQYF. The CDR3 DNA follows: TGTGCCAGCAGCGTAGATCTCGCTCAAGAGACCCAGTACTTC.

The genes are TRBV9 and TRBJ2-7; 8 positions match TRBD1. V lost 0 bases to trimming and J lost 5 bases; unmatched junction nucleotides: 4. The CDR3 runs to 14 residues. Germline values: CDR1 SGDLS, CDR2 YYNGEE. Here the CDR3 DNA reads TGTGCCAGCAGCGTAGCTAGGACAGGGCACGAGCAGTACTTC. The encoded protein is CASSVARTGHEQYF.

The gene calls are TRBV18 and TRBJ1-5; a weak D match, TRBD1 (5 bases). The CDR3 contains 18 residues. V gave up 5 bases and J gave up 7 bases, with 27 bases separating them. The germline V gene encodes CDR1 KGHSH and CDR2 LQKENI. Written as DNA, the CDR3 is TGTGCCAGCTCAACCAACGCACCCCAACAGGACGGGGACCAGCCCCAGCATTTT. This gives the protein CASSTNAPQQDGDQPQHF.

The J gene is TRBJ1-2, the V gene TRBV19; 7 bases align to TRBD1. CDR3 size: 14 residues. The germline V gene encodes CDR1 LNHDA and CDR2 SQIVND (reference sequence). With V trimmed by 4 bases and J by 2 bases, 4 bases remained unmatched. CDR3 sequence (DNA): TGTGCCAGTAGTACTCAGACAGGGAACTATGGCTACACCTTC. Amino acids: CASSTQTGNYGYTF.

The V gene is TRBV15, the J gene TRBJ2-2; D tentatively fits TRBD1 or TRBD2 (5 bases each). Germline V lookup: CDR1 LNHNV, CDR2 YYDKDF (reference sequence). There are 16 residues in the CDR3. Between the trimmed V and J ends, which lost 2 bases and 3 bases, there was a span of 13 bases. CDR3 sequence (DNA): TGTGCCACCAGCAGAAAACTAGACAGAGACACCGGGGAGCTGTTTTTT. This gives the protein CATSRKLDRDTGELFF.

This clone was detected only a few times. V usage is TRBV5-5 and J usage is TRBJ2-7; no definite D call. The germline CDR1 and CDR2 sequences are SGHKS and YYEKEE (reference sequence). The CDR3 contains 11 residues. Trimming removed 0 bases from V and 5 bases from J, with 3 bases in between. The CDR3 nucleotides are TGTGCCAGCAGCTTGGTGAACGAGCAGTACTTC. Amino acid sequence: CASSLVNEQYF.

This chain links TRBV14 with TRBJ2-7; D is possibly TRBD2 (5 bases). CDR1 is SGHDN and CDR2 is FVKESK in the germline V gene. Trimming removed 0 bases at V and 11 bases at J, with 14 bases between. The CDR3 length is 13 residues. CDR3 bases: TGTGCCAGCAGCCAAGATTTCTACGGGGAGAAGTACTTC. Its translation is CASSQDFYGEKYF.

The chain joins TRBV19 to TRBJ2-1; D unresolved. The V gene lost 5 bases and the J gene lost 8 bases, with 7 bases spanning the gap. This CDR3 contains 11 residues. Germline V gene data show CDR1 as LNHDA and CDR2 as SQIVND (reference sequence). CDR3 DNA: TGTGCCAGTAGTTTTAGCCATGAGCAGTTCTTC. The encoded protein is CASSFSHEQFF.

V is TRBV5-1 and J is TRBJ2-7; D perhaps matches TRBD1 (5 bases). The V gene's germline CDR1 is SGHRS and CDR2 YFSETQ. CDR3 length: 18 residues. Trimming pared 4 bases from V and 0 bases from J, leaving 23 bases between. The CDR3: CASSPLAPGRALSYEQYF. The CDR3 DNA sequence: TGCGCCAGCAGCCCCCTTGCTCCCGGCAGGGCCCTCTCCTACGAGCAGTACTTC.

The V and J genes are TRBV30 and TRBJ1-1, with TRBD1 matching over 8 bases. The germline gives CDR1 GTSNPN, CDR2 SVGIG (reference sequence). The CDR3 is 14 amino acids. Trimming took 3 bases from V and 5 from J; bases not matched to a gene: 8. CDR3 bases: TGTGCCTGGAGGTCGTCAGGGGGCCGGACTGAAGCTTTCTTT. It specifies CAWRSSGGRTEAFF. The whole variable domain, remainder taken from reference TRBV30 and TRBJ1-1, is SQTIHQWPATLVQPVGSPLSLECTVEGTSNPNLYWYRQAAGRGLQLLFYSVGIGQISSEVPQNLSASRPQDRQFILSSKKLLLSDSGFYLCAWRSSGGRTEAFFGQGTRLTVV.

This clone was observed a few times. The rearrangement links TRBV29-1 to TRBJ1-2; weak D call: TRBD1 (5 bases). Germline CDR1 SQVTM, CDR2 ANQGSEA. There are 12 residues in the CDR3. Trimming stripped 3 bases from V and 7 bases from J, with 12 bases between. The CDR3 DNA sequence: TGCAGCGTTGATCACAGGAATGCTGGCTACACCTTC. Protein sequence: CSVDHRNAGYTF.

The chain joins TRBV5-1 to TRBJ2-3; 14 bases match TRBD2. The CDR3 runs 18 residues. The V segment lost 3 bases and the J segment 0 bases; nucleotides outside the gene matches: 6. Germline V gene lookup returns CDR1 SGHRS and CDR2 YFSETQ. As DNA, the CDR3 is TGCGCCAGCAGCTCGGGACTAGCGGGGGCCCTAAGCACAGATACGCAGTATTTT. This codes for CASSSGLAGALSTDTQYF.

Here the CDR3 DNA reads TGTGCCTGGGGGGACCGCGCCGGGGAGCTGTTTTTT. Translation: CAWGDRAGELFF. This chain joins TRBV30 and TRBJ2-2; perhaps D is TRBD1 or TRBD2 (5 bases each). The CDR3 extends over 12 amino acids. Trimming took 5 bases from V and 6 from J, leaving 10 bases between them. In germline, CDR1 is GTSNPN, CDR2 SVGIG (reference sequence).

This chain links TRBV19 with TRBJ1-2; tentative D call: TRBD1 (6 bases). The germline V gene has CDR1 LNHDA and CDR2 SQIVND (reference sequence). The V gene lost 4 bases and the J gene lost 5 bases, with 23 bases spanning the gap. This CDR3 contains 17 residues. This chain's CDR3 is CASSNPRTVERSYGYTF. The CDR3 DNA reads TGTGCCAGTAGTAACCCGCGGACAGTTGAGAGGTCATATGGCTACACCTTC.

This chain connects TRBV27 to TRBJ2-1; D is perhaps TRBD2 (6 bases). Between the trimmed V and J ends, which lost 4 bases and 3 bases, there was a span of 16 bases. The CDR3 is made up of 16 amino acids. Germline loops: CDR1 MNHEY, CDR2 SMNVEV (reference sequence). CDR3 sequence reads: CASSSLFGGGYNEQFF. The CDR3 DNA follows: TGTGCCAGCAGTTCTCTCTTTGGGGGAGGCTACAATGAGCAGTTCTTC.

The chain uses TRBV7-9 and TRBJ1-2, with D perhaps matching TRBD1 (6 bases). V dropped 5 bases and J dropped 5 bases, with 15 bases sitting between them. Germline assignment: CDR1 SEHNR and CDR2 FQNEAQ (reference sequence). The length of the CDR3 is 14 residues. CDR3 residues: CASSPTGTYYGYTF. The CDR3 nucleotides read TGTGCCAGCAGCCCGACCGGGACATATTATGGCTACACCTTC. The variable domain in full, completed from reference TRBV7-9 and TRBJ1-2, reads DTGVSQNPRHKITKRGQNVTFRCDPISEHNRLYWYRQTLGQGPEFLTYFQNEAQLEKSRLLSDRFSAERPKGSFSTLEIQRTEQGDSAMYLCASSPTGTYYGYTFGSGTRLTVV.

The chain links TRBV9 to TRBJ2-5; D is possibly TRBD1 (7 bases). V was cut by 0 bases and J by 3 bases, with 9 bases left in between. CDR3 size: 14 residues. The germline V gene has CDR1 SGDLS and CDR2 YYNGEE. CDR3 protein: CASSVGGTEETQYF. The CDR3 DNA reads TGTGCCAGCAGCGTAGGCGGGACAGAAGAGACCCAGTACTTC.

CDR3 DNA sequence: TGTGCCAGCTCACCGTCGGGGCAGACCGGGGAGCTGTTTTTT. It codes for CASSPSGQTGELFF. The chain has TRBV18 and TRBJ2-2; D is possibly TRBD1 or TRBD2 (5 bases each). Trimming took 3 bases from V and 5 from J, leaving 10 bases between them. The CDR3 contains 14 residues. Germline V CDR1 and CDR2: KGHSH, LQKENI. Looking up the rest from reference TRBV18 and TRBJ2-2 gives the full variable domain: NAGVMQNPRHLVRRRGQEARLRCSPMKGHSHVYWYRQLPEEGLKFMVYLQKENIIDESGMPKERFSAEFPKEGPSILRIQQVVRGDSAAYFCASSPSGQTGELFFGEGSRLTVL.

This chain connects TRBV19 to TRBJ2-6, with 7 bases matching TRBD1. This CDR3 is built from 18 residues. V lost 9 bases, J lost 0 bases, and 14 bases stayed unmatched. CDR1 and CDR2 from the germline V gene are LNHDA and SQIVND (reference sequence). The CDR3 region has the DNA TGTGCCAGCCACCCGAGGACAGGCTCGAGCTCTGGGGCCAACGTCCTGACTTTC. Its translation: CASHPRTGSSSGANVLTF.

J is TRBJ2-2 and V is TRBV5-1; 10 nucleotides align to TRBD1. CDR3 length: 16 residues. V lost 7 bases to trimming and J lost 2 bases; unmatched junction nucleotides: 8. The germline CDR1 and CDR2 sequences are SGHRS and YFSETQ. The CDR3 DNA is TGCGCCAGCCATAGAGGGACAGGGGTTAACACCGGGGAGCTGTTTTTT. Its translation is CASHRGTGVNTGELFF.

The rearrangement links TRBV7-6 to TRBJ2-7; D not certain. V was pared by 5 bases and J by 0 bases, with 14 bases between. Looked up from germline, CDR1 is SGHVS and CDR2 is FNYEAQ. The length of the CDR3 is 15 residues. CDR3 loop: CASSPRWGSSYEQYF. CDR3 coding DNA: TGTGCCAGCAGCCCTAGGTGGGGAAGCTCCTACGAGCAGTACTTC. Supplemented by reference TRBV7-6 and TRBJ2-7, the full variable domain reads GAGVSQSPRYKVTKRGQDVALRCDPISGHVSLYWYRQALGQGPEFLTYFNYEAQQDKSGLPNDRFSAERPEGSISTLTIQRTEQRDSAMYRCASSPRWGSSYEQYFGPGTRLTVT.

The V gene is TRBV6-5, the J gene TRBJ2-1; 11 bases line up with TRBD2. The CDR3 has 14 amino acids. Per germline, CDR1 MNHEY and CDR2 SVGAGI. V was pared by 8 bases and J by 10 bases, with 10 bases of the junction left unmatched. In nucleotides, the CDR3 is TGTGCCAGCTACGACCCGGGACTAGCGGAAGAGCAGTTCTTC. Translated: CASYDPGLAEEQFF.

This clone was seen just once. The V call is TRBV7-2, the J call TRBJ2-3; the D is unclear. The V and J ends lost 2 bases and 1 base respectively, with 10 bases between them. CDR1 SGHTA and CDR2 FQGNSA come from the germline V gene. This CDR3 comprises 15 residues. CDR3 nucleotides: TGTGCCAGCAGCTTAATGACCCCCCGCACAGATACGCAGTATTTT. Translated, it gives CASSLMTPRTDTQYF.

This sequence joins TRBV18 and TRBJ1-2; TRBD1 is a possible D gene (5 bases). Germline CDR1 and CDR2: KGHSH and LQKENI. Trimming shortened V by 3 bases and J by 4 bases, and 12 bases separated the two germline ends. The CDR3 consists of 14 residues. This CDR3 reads CASSPNQGGYGYTF. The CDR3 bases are TGTGCCAGCTCACCCAATCAGGGAGGCTATGGCTACACCTTC.

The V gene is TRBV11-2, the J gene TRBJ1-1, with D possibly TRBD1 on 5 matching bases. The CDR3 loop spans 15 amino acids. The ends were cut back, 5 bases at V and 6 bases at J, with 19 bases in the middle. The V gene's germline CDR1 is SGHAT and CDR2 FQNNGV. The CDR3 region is CASSTPQVHTSEAFF. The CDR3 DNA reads TGTGCCAGCAGCACCCCACAGGTCCACACCTCTGAAGCTTTCTTT. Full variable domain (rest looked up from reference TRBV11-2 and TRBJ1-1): EAGVAQSPRYKIIEKRQSVAFWCNPISGHATLYWYQQILGQGPKLLIQFQNNGVVDDSQLPKDRFSAERLKGVDSTLKIQPAKLEDSAVYLCASSTPQVHTSEAFFGQGTRLTVV.

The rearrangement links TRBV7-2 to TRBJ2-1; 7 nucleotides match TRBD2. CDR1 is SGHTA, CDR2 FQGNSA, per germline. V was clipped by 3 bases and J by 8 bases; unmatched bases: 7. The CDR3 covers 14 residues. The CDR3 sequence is CASSFSGAGDEQFF. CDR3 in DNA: TGTGCCAGCAGCTTCAGCGGGGCGGGGGATGAGCAGTTCTTC.

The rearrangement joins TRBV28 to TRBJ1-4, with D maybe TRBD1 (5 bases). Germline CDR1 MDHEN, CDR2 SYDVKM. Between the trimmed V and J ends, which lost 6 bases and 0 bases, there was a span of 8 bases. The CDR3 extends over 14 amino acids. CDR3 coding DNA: TGTGCCAGCAGATCGACAGCAACTAATGAAAAACTGTTTTTT. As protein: CASRSTATNEKLFF. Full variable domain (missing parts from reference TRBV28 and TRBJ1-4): DVKVTQSSRYLVKRTGEKVFLECVQDMDHENMFWYRQDPGLGLRLIYFSYDVKMKEKGDIPEGYSVSREKKERFSLILESASTNQTSMYLCASRSTATNEKLFFGSGTQLSVL.

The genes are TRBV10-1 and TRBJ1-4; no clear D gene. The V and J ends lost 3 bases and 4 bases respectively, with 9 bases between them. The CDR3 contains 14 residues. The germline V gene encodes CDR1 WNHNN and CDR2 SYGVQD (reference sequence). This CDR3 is CASSEARDNEKLFF. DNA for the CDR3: TGCGCCAGCAGTGAAGCGAGAGATAATGAAAAACTGTTTTTT.